What follows are 22 T cell receptor beta chains derived from one specimen sequenced in a study of response to subunit inactivated influenza vaccine. TCRdb called the RT-PCR reads again in MiXCR, with one record for every CDR3 protein. Here the sample spans more than 550,000 distinct CDR3 sequences, roughly 10% being singletons. Sample: PBMCs from blood, taken on the day of vaccination. The receptors were sampled from a man aged 50 to 60 who received an inactivated influenza vaccine.

This clonotype was picked up many times. This sequence joins TRBV7-2 and TRBJ2-7, with D possibly TRBD1 on 5 matching bases. The CDR3 is 14 residues long. The germline V gene has CDR1 SGHTA and CDR2 FQGNSA. V was cut by 2 bases and J by 2 bases, with 10 bases left in between. The CDR3 reads CASSLSGITYEQYF. The CDR3 DNA reads as TGTGCCAGCAGCTTATCAGGGATAACCTACGAGCAGTACTTC.

The chain recombines TRBV11-2 with TRBJ2-1; D possibly corresponds to TRBD1 (6 bases). The germline V and J ends were trimmed by 7 bases and 0 bases, with 13 bases remaining between them. Germline V lookup: CDR1 SGHAT, CDR2 FQNNGV. The CDR3 loop spans 15 amino acids. For the CDR3, the DNA is TGTGCCAGCATCATGGGACATAACTCCTACAATGAGCAGTTCTTC. This encodes CASIMGHNSYNEQFF.

The V gene is TRBV20-1, the J gene TRBJ2-5, with TRBD2 matching 10 bases. CDR1 and CDR2 from the germline V gene are DFQATT and SNEGSKA (reference sequence). V was pared by 6 bases and J by 4 bases, with 17 bases of the junction left unmatched. The CDR3 contains 17 residues. The CDR3 reads CSARDSGGPYPRETQYF. The CDR3, as DNA: TGCAGTGCCCGCGATAGCGGGGGGCCATATCCAAGAGAGACCCAGTACTTC.

The table lists this clonotype with many counts. The chain joins TRBV29-1 to TRBJ1-4, with D possibly matching TRBD1 (5 bases). The V gene's germline CDR1 is SQVTM and CDR2 ANQGSEA. V was shortened by 3 bases and J by 11 bases, with 10 bases between the two germline ends. This CDR3 is built from 11 residues. The CDR3 reads CSVDQGSKLFF. The CDR3 DNA reads TGCAGCGTTGATCAGGGAAGTAAACTGTTTTTT.

A few counts support this clonotype. This sequence joins TRBV11-2 and TRBJ2-7, with 9 bases matching TRBD1. CDR1 and CDR2 (germline): SGHAT, FQNNGV. The CDR3 loop spans 18 amino acids. The V and J ends lost 5 bases and 1 base, in that order; junction bases with no gene match: 15. The CDR3 coding sequence is TGTGCCAGCAGCGACCGGGACAGGGAATCGTACGTTTCCTACGAGCAGTACTTC. As protein: CASSDRDRESYVSYEQYF.

This clonotype was counted between two and nine times. The junction departs from the called germline gene at one end, perhaps through a read error. V usage is TRBV7-7 and J usage is TRBJ2-3; TRBD2 matches at 7 bases. Germline V CDR1 and CDR2: SSHAT, FNYEAQ (reference sequence). The CDR3 is made up of 14 amino acids. CDR3 in DNA: TGTGCTAGCAGCCCCGGACTAGGAGTCGATACGCAGTATTTT. It translates to CASSPGLGVDTQYF.

The V gene is TRBV9, the J gene TRBJ2-1, with TRBD1 matching 7 bases. Trimming took 0 bases from V and 4 from J; bases not matched to a gene: 7. Germline loops: CDR1 SGDLS, CDR2 YYNGEE. CDR3 size: 16 residues. DNA of the CDR3: TGTGCCAGCAGCGTAGAAGGGAACAGGGGTTACAATGAGCAGTTCTTC. Translated: CASSVEGNRGYNEQFF.

This clonotype was counted between two and nine times. The chain links TRBV12-3 or TRBV12-4 to TRBJ2-2; 8 bases are a match to TRBD2. The CDR3 contains 14 residues. V trimming: 6 bases; J trimming: 9 bases; junction bases outside the gene matches: 9. The CDR3 DNA sequence: TGTGCCAGCAGGCCTCGGGGGGGCTCCAGGGAGCTGTTTTTT. Its translation: CASRPRGGSRELFF.

This clonotype was counted ten times or more. CDR3 nucleotide sequence: TGTGCCAGCAGCACCCAGCGGGATTTTAGGCCCCAGCATTTT. It encodes CASSTQRDFRPQHF. The rearrangement links TRBV7-8 to TRBJ1-5, with no clear D. V lost 5 bases, J lost 9 bases, and 17 bases lay in between. Per germline, CDR1 SGHVS and CDR2 FQNEAQ. CDR3 length: 14 residues.

This clonotype was seen a few times. V and J are TRBV5-5 and TRBJ1-2; perhaps TRBD1 as D (5 bases). Trimming took off 4 bases at V and 5 bases at J, with 12 bases between the two ends. The length of the CDR3 is 13 residues. The germline V gene has CDR1 SGHKS and CDR2 YYEKEE (reference sequence). The CDR3 nucleotides read TGTGCCAGCAGCCGGGACGGACCATATGGCTACACCTTC. Protein: CASSRDGPYGYTF.

The CDR3 reads CASSESAGQTDTQYF. Here the CDR3 DNA reads TGCGCCAGCAGTGAGTCGGCCGGTCAAACAGATACGCAGTATTTT. The chain carries TRBV10-1 and TRBJ2-3; D is unresolved. V shed 0 bases and J shed 3 bases, with 10 bases lying between them. The CDR3 covers 15 residues. CDR1 and CDR2 (germline): WNHNN, SYGVQD (reference sequence).

The rearrangement joins TRBV5-1 to TRBJ2-1, with TRBD2 matching 8 bases. V dropped 4 bases and J dropped 2; count of bases not matched to a gene: 8. Germline V lookup: CDR1 SGHRS, CDR2 YFSETQ. This CDR3 is 16 amino acids long. The CDR3 DNA reads as TGCGCCAGCAGCCCCAGCGGGGGAACGACCTACAATGAGCAGTTCTTC. Translating it yields CASSPSGGTTYNEQFF.

This clonotype was recorded many times. One junction end does not reproduce the germline sequence, and a read error may be involved. The V gene is TRBV18, the J gene TRBJ1-1; D unclear. The CDR3 contains 14 residues. Germline assignment: CDR1 KGHSH and CDR2 LQKENI. DNA of the CDR3: TGCGCCAGCAGCCCCTCTCCCATGAACACTGAAGCTTTCTTT. This gives the protein CASSPSPMNTEAFF.

The rearrangement uses TRBV29-1 and TRBJ2-5; 14 bases line up with TRBD2. The V gene's germline CDR1 is SQVTM and CDR2 ANQGSEA. The CDR3 runs to 20 residues. The trim removed 2 bases at V and 0 bases at J, leaving 14 bases unmatched. The CDR3: CSVEPPGVTSGGEYQETQYF. The CDR3 nucleotides are TGCAGCGTTGAACCTCCCGGAGTGACTAGCGGGGGGGAATACCAAGAGACCCAGTACTTC.

This clonotype was seen only a few times. This chain links TRBV6-1 with TRBJ2-2, with 8 bases that match TRBD2. Germline values: CDR1 MNHNS, CDR2 SASEGT. J was trimmed by 4 bases and V by 6 bases; bases with no gene match: 7. This CDR3 region has 15 residues. CDR3 coding DNA: TGTGCCAGCAGCCCGCGGGGGGCGGGCACCGGGGAGCTGTTTTTT. This encodes CASSPRGAGTGELFF.

The chain is built from TRBV13 and TRBJ2-7; 8 nucleotides match TRBD2. Germline trimming cut 2 bases from V and 6 bases from J; bases unmatched to any gene: 6. This CDR3 has 14 amino acids. CDR1 and CDR2 from the germline V gene are PRHDT and FYEKMQ (reference sequence). The CDR3 nucleotides are TGTGCCAGCAGCTTACGGCGCGGGGGGCTCGAGCAGTACTTC. Encoded protein: CASSLRRGGLEQYF.

CDR3 in DNA: TGCAGTGTCGGCGGGAGGTGGTCCGGGGAGCTGTTTTTT. Translating gives CSVGGRWSGELFF. The gene calls are TRBV20-1 and TRBJ2-2; 8 nucleotides align to TRBD2. The CDR3 length is 13 residues. V was pared by 7 bases and J by 6 bases, with 7 bases of the junction left unmatched. The germline V gene has CDR1 DFQATT and CDR2 SNEGSKA (reference sequence).

This clonotype came up a few times. The CDR3 is CASSPGLVVPTGELFF. As DNA, the CDR3 is TGTGCCAGCAGCCCCGGACTAGTGGTTCCCACCGGGGAGCTGTTTTTT. V is TRBV11-2 and J is TRBJ2-2, with 7 bases fitting TRBD2. The CDR3 has 16 amino acids. V was pared by 5 bases and J by 4 bases, with 10 bases of the junction left unmatched. The V gene's germline CDR1 is SGHAT and CDR2 FQNNGV.

The table lists this clonotype with many counts. The chain combines TRBV7-9 with TRBJ1-2; D is perhaps TRBD1 (5 bases). Germline-derived CDR1 and CDR2 are SEHNR and FQNEAQ (reference sequence). The V and J ends lost 1 base and 7 bases respectively, with 16 bases between them. This CDR3 region has 15 residues. The CDR3 region is CASSLGVAGSLGYTF. CDR3 in DNA: TGTGCCAGCAGCTTAGGCGTGGCAGGGTCCCTTGGCTACACCTTC.

This clonotype appeared a few times. This sequence joins TRBV20-1 and TRBJ1-6; D is perhaps TRBD1 (5 bases). Germline CDR1 reads DFQATT; CDR2 reads SNEGSKA (reference sequence). V was shortened by 2 bases and J by 0 bases, with 8 bases between the two germline ends. This CDR3 comprises 15 residues. CDR3 sequence (DNA): TGCAGTGCTAGAAAAGGGGCCTCCTATAATTCACCCCTCCACTTT. This encodes CSARKGASYNSPLHF.

A word on this clonotype: A much larger clone lies one base from this, so it may be a read error. This rearrangement joins TRBV28 to TRBJ2-7; 10 nucleotides match TRBD1. This CDR3 spans 14 amino acids. Germline CDR1 MDHEN, CDR2 SYDVKM. CDR3 sequence (DNA): TGTGCCAGCAGTTCTATTTTCGGGACAGGGGAGCAGTGCTTC. This sequence encodes CASSSIFGTGEQCF.

The V gene is TRBV15, the J gene TRBJ1-4; weak D call: TRBD1 (6 bases). The CDR3 has 16 amino acids. The V end lost 0 bases, the J end lost 5 bases, and 13 bases lay between the germline ends. CDR1 LNHNV and CDR2 YYDKDF come from the germline V gene (reference sequence). The CDR3 DNA follows: TGTGCCACCAGCAGAGATCCGACAGGCCTAAATGAAAAACTGTTTTTT. The encoded protein is CATSRDPTGLNEKLFF.